This TCR beta chain was sequenced during a study of response to subunit inactivated influenza vaccine. Study-wide findings and caveats: Only a handful of new T cells, the authors suggested, are recruited with each seasonal influenza vaccination.

TCRdb itself ran the RT-PCR reads through MiXCR, one entry per CDR3 protein. The repertoire includes approximately 680,000 distinct CDR3 sequences, 15% to 18% of them detected once, and roughly 11% sits in the top ten. A word on this clonotype: What it recognizes is unknown.

This TCR came from a man aged 50-60 years who received an inactivated influenza vaccine. Sequences were derived from PBMCs from blood, sampled 11 to 12 days after vaccination.

CDR3 in amino acids: CASSFGDIYNEQFF. The CDR3 DNA follows: TGTGCCAGCAGCTTTGGGGACATATACAATGAGCAGTTCTTC. The V call is TRBV7-9, the J call TRBJ2-1, with a tentative D call TRBD1 (6 bases). Trimming stripped 3 bases from V and 4 bases from J, with 10 bases between. This CDR3 spans 14 amino acids. The germline CDR1 and CDR2 sequences are SEHNR and FQNEAQ (reference sequence).